One and the same sample provided the 20 T cell receptor beta chains below, sequenced in a study of shared clonotypes between healthy human individuals. Clones were sequenced by immunoSEQ multiplex PCR, and TCRdb holds only the in-frame ones, with some missing. The sample comprises hundreds of thousands of clones, 60% to 80% of which are singletons, and around 12% rests with the top ten. The material sequenced was PBMCs. The origin of the receptors is a woman between 35 and 50 years old in good health. Some clones in this sample may be carry-over from other donors' samples.

This rearrangement joins TRBV7-3 to TRBJ2-1; D uncertain. Germline V gene sequence: CDR1 SGHTA, CDR2 FQGTGA. The CDR3 is made up of 14 amino acids. V was pared by 7 bases and J by 6 bases, with 16 bases between. The CDR3 reads CASTHYRIINEQFF. For the CDR3, the DNA is TGTGCCAGCACTCACTACCGAATAATCAATGAGCAGTTCTTC.

Comments on this clone: Other DNA sequences in this sample translate to the same CDR3. The chain uses TRBV5-8 and TRBJ2-1; TRBD2 aligns across 10 bases. CDR3 length: 16 amino acids. Trimming removed 4 bases from V and 0 bases from J; junction bases left unmatched: 4. The germline V gene encodes CDR1 SGHTS and CDR2 YDEGEE. The CDR3 coding sequence is TGTGCCAGCAGCCGCGGACTAGCGGCCTCCTACAATGAGCAGTTCTTC. Amino acid sequence: CASSRGLAASYNEQFF. Full variable domain (outside the CDR3, taken from reference TRBV5-8 and TRBJ2-1): EAGVTQSPTHLIKTRGQQATLRCSPISGHTSVYWYQQALGLGLQFLLWYDEGEERNRGNFPPRFSGRQFPNYSSELNVNALELEDSALYLCASSRGLAASYNEQFFGPGTRLTVL.

V usage is TRBV30 and J usage is TRBJ2-7; 7 bases line up with TRBD2. The CDR3 is made up of 13 amino acids. Germline CDR1 and CDR2: GTSNPN and SVGIG (reference sequence). The V and J ends lost 4 bases and 4 bases, in that order; junction bases with no gene match: 7. CDR3 protein: CAWKGGSSYEQYF. CDR3 DNA sequence: TGTGCCTGGAAGGGCGGGAGTTCGTACGAGCAGTACTTC.

The gene calls are TRBV6-4 and TRBJ2-6; D uncertain. With 0 bases removed from V and 1 base from J, the gap between germline ends came to 4 bases. From germline, CDR1 is MRHNA and CDR2 SNTAGT. The CDR3 sequence is 15 residues long. The CDR3 protein is CASSDSSSGANVLTF. The CDR3 coding sequence is TGTGCCAGCAGTGACTCGTCGTCTGGGGCCAACGTCCTGACTTTC.

The chain joins TRBV28 to TRBJ2-5; 9 nucleotides agree with TRBD1. The J call may be in error: the DNA end matches TRBJ2-7 better. Germline-derived CDR1 and CDR2 are MDHEN and SYDVKM. CDR3 length: 14 amino acids. CDR3 loop: CASSSGQGWDEQYF. CDR3 nucleotide sequence: TGTGCCAGCAGTTCCGGACAGGGGTGGGACGAGCAGTACTTC.

The chain links TRBV28 to TRBJ2-1; the match to TRBD2 covers 11 bases. The CDR3 is made up of 14 amino acids. Germline V gene lookup returns CDR1 MDHEN and CDR2 SYDVKM. V lost 9 bases, J lost 6 bases, and 7 bases stayed unmatched. Here the CDR3 DNA reads TGTGCCAGTATGCTAGCGGGAGGATTCAATGAGCAGTTCTTC. Translating it yields CASMLAGGFNEQFF. The full variable domain, with the rest looked up from reference TRBV28 and TRBJ2-1, is DVKVTQSSRYLVKRTGEKVFLECVQDMDHENMFWYRQDPGLGLRLIYFSYDVKMKEKGDIPEGYSVSREKKERFSLILESASTNQTSMYLCASMLAGGFNEQFFGPGTRLTVL.

This chain connects TRBV6-1 to TRBJ1-5; 9 bases are shared with TRBD1. V shed 5 bases, J shed 7 bases, and the junction held 6 bases outside the gene matches. In germline, CDR1 is MNHNS, CDR2 SASEGT. This CDR3 spans 14 amino acids. CDR3 sequence: CASSSTGGGQPQHF. For the CDR3, the DNA is TGTGCCAGCAGTTCCACAGGGGGCGGGCAGCCCCAGCATTTT.

The genes are TRBV6-5 and TRBJ2-5; perhaps TRBD1 as D (5 bases). Trimming removed 6 bases from V and 3 bases from J, with 8 bases in between. CDR3 size: 12 residues. Germline assignment: CDR1 MNHEY and CDR2 SVGAGI. The chain's CDR3 is CASRTTEETQYF. The CDR3 coding sequence is TGTGCCAGCAGAACGACAGAAGAGACCCAGTACTTC.

Comments on this clone: Only one base separates this from a far larger clonotype, so it likely reflects a read error. The CDR3, as DNA: TGTGCCAGCAGCCCTGGGACTAGCGGGAGCGATACGCAGCATTTT. Protein sequence: CASSPGTSGSDTQHF. The V gene is TRBV5-6, the J gene TRBJ2-3, with a possible D match to TRBD1 (5 bases). The end of the DNA aligns better with TRBJ1-5, so the J call may be wrong. The germline gives CDR1 SGHDT, CDR2 YYEEEE. The CDR3 length is 15 residues.

As regards this clone: A read error is the likely source, as a far larger clone sits one nucleotide away. This chain links TRBV6-5 with TRBJ1-1; D remains unclear. The germline V gene has CDR1 MNHEY and CDR2 SVGAGI. The CDR3 spans 12 residues. The CDR3 nucleotides read TGTGCCAACAGTTACTCAGAACTGCTCCACCTCTTT. Encoded protein: CANSYSELLHLF.

The chain couples TRBV11-2 to TRBJ1-3, with D unresolved. CDR3 length equals 10 residues. V dropped 5 bases and J dropped 7 bases, with 3 bases sitting between them. Germline V gene sequence: CDR1 SGHAT, CDR2 FQNNGV. CDR3 protein: CASSHNTIYF. The CDR3 DNA reads TGTGCCAGCAGCCATAACACCATATATTTT.

This clone occurred a few times. V is TRBV6-1 and J is TRBJ1-2, with 7 bases that match TRBD1. The germline CDR1 and CDR2 sequences are MNHNS and SASEGT. The CDR3 consists of 15 residues. Unmatched junction bases numbered 9, after V lost 2 bases and J lost 6 bases. The CDR3 coding sequence is TGTGCCAGCAGTGAAATAGCCGGGACAGCCGATGGCTACACCTTC. As protein: CASSEIAGTADGYTF.

This chain connects TRBV4-2 to TRBJ2-7, with D hard to call. Trimming pared 5 bases from V and 3 bases from J, leaving 14 bases between. The CDR3 is made up of 14 amino acids. Germline CDR1 is LGHNA and CDR2 is YNFKEQ. The CDR3 loop reads CASSTHKKSYEQYF. CDR3 in DNA: TGTGCCAGCAGCACCCACAAAAAGAGCTACGAGCAGTACTTC.

This chain uses TRBV10-3 with TRBJ1-1; no firm D call. The CDR3 is made up of 12 amino acids. Germline CDR1 and CDR2: ENHRY and SYGVKD. Trimming took 6 bases from V and 3 from J, leaving 8 bases between them. DNA for the CDR3: TGTGCCATCAGGGAGGTGGACACTGAAGCTTTCTTT. Its translation is CAIREVDTEAFF.

The rearrangement joins TRBV9 to TRBJ2-3; tentative D call: TRBD1 (6 bases). The CDR3 spans 16 residues. The germline V gene encodes CDR1 SGDLS and CDR2 YYNGEE. V was clipped by 4 bases and J by 2 bases, with 17 bases between them. The CDR3: CASSPGVAKITDTQYF. CDR3 bases: TGTGCCAGCAGCCCAGGGGTGGCGAAGATCACAGATACGCAGTATTTT.

This clone was observed many times. Other DNA variants within this sample encode the same CDR3. V and J are TRBV10-3 and TRBJ1-5; no clear D gene. Germline V lookup: CDR1 ENHRY, CDR2 SYGVKD. The CDR3 consists of 12 residues. The V end was cut by 8 bases, the J end by 3 bases, with 8 bases between. Here the CDR3 DNA reads TGTGCCATCGGCGCTCCCAATCAGCCCCAGCATTTT. Translation: CAIGAPNQPQHF.

The count of this clone is one. This chain joins TRBV5-1 and TRBJ2-3, with TRBD2 matching over 13 bases. V was pared by 0 bases and J by 6 bases, with 7 bases of the junction left unmatched. Germline V gene data show CDR1 as SGHRS and CDR2 as YFSETQ. The CDR3 runs to 17 residues. The chain's CDR3 is CASSLDGLAGVSDTQYF. CDR3 in DNA: TGCGCCAGCAGCTTGGATGGACTAGCGGGAGTAAGTGATACGCAGTATTTT.

As concerns this clone: One junction end does not reproduce the germline sequence, and a read error may be involved. The chain recombines TRBV4-3 with TRBJ2-2; D is perhaps TRBD1 or TRBD2 (6 bases each). Looked up from germline, CDR1 is LGHNA and CDR2 is YSLEER. The CDR3 is made up of 13 amino acids. The CDR3 protein is CASSRELEGGLFF. The CDR3 nucleotides read TGCGCCAGCAGCCGGGAACTGGAGGGGGGGCTGTTTTTT.

The CDR3 sequence is CASSLWGAKNIQYF. The CDR3 nucleotides are TGCGCCAGCAGCTTGTGGGGGGCCAAAAACATTCAGTACTTC. V gene TRBV5-1 combines with J gene TRBJ2-4; either TRBD1 or TRBD2 may supply D (5 bases each). Per germline, CDR1 SGHRS and CDR2 YFSETQ. V was cut by 1 base and J by 1 base, with 6 bases left in between. The CDR3 consists of 14 residues.

Worth noting for this clone: A read error may produce the germline difference seen at one junction end. Other nucleotide sequences in the sample specify the same CDR3. V gene TRBV10-3 combines with J gene TRBJ1-2; 8 nucleotides line up with TRBD1. The CDR3 spans 14 residues. Germline CDR1 is ENHRY and CDR2 is SYGVKD. The CDR3 loop reads CAISESQGAGGYTF. As DNA, the CDR3 is TGTGCCATCAGTGAGTCGCAGGGGGCTGGAGGCTACACCTTT.